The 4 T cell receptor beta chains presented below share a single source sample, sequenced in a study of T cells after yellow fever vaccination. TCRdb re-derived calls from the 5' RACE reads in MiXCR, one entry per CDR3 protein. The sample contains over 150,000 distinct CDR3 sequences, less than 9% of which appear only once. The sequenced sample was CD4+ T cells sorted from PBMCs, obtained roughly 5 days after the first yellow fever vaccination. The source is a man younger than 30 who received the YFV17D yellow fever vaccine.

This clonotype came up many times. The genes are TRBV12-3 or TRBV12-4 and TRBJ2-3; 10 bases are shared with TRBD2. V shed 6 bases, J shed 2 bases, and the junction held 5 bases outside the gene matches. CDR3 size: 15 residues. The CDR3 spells CASRRTSGTTDTQYF. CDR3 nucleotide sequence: TGTGCCAGCAGGAGGACTAGCGGAACCACAGATACGCAGTATTTT.

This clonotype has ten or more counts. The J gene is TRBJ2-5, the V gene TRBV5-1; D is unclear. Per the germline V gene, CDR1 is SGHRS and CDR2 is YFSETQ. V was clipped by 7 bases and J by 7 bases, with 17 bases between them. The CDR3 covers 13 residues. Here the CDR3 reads CASEVGQRGTQYF. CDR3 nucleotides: TGCGCCAGCGAGGTAGGGCAAAGAGGGACCCAGTACTTC.

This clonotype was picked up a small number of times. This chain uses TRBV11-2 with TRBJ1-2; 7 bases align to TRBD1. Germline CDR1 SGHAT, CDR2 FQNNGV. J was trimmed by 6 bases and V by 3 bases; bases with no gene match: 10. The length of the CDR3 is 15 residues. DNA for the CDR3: TGTGCCAGCAGCTTTGACAGGGTGATTGGGGATGGCTACACCTTC. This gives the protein CASSFDRVIGDGYTF.

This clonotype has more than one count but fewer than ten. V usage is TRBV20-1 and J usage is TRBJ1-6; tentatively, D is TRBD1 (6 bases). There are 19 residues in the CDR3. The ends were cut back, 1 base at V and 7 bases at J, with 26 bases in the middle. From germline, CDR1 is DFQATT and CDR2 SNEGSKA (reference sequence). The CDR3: CSARVPGQHPRGRNSPLHF. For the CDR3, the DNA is TGCAGTGCTAGAGTTCCTGGACAGCACCCCCGAGGACGCAATTCACCCCTCCACTTT.